The 10 T cell receptor beta chains given below trace back to one sample, sequenced in a study of human T cells and chemical hapten exposure. The sample's time point: patch test 1, 2 weeks after DPC sensitization. The treatment: therapeutic diphenylcyclopropenone sensitization with weekly scalp DPC. Unfractionated whole blood yielded the extracted total RNA. TCRdb recomputed calls from the RACE reads with MiXCR, one row per CDR3 protein. The table shows some 43,000 distinct CDR3 sequences, with 4% occurring only once. Sequencing used whole blood, obtained in connection with sensitization to the hapten diphenylcyclopropenone (DPC). The receptors here all came from a man aged 45 to 65 with alopecia areata. Some clones in this sample may be carry-over from other donors' samples.

This clonotype came up many times. The chain couples TRBV6-5 to TRBJ2-1, with 14 bases aligning to TRBD2. CDR3 length: 14 amino acids. Unmatched junction bases numbered 7, after V lost 4 bases and J lost 14 bases. The V gene's germline CDR1 is MNHEY and CDR2 SVGAGI. As DNA, the CDR3 is TGTGCCAGCAGTTCCACGACTAGCGGGAGGGCCAAGTTCTTC. This translates into CASSSTTSGRAKFF.

This clonotype was recorded many times. The chain recombines TRBV12-3 or TRBV12-4 with TRBJ1-5; a possible D gene is TRBD1 (5 bases). The CDR3 extends over 14 amino acids. Trimming removed 0 bases at V and 4 bases at J, with 7 bases between. In DNA form, the CDR3 reads TGTGCCAGCAGTTTAGCGGGGACTAATCAGCCCCAGCATTTT. Translating gives CASSLAGTNQPQHF.

The CDR3 reads CAWSPDRGRGGYTF. CDR3 nucleotides: TGTGCCTGGAGTCCTGACAGGGGGCGAGGCGGCTACACCTTC. The rearrangement links TRBV30 to TRBJ1-2, with TRBD1 identical over 10 bases. With V trimmed by 2 bases and J by 8 bases, 8 bases remained unmatched. Germline loops: CDR1 GTSNPN, CDR2 SVGIG (reference sequence). This CDR3 is 14 amino acids long.

This clonotype was counted ten times or more. The rearrangement joins TRBV10-3 to TRBJ2-5, with 7 nucleotides matching TRBD2. Germline trimming cut 4 bases from V and 2 bases from J; bases unmatched to any gene: 4. Germline V gene sequence: CDR1 ENHRY, CDR2 SYGVKD. This CDR3 comprises 14 residues. CDR3 bases: TGTGCCATCAGTGGGCGGGGGTCTCAAGAGACCCAGTACTTC. Its protein product is CAISGRGSQETQYF.

This clonotype was counted many times. This chain joins TRBV12-3 or TRBV12-4 and TRBJ2-2, with TRBD2 matching over 12 bases. Losses at the gene ends were 5 bases for V and 3 bases for J; bases not matched to a gene: 4. The CDR3 sequence is 16 residues long. The CDR3 nucleotides read TGTGCCAGCAGTCCCCGACTAGCGGGAGACACCGGGGAGCTGTTTTTT. Amino acid sequence: CASSPRLAGDTGELFF.

This clonotype showed up many times. J is TRBJ1-3 and V is TRBV12-3 or TRBV12-4; a possible D gene is TRBD1 (6 bases). The V end was cut by 5 bases, the J end by 1 base, with 9 bases between. The CDR3 covers 14 residues. CDR3 sequence: CASSLTGSGNTIYF. The CDR3 DNA reads TGTGCCAGCAGTCTAACAGGGTCTGGAAACACCATATATTTT.

In its sample, this clonotype was seen many times. The J gene is TRBJ2-4, the V gene TRBV28; possible D gene TRBD1, 6 bases. CDR3 length equals 20 residues. Germline CDR1 MDHEN, CDR2 SYDVKM. Trimming removed 4 bases from V and 0 bases from J, with 25 bases in between. The CDR3 nucleotides are TGTGCCAGCAGTTCATTATCTCGGCGTAGGGGGAACGTAGCCAAAAACATTCAGTACTTC. Protein: CASSSLSRRRGNVAKNIQYF.

Concerning this clonotype itself: This may be a read error: a much more frequent sequence differs by one nucleotide. V is TRBV6-2 or TRBV6-3 and J is TRBJ1-5, with D uncertain. Per the germline V gene, CDR1 is MNHEY and CDR2 is SVGEGT. The CDR3 is 14 amino acids. CDR3 nucleotide sequence: TGTGCCAGCAGTTCGCCTCGGCAAAATCAGTCCCAGCATTTT. Translation gives CASSSPRQNQSQHF.

This clonotype has a handful of counts. This chain joins TRBV6-6 and TRBJ1-5; a possible D gene is TRBD1 (6 bases). Germline V gives CDR1 MNHNY, CDR2 SVGAGI (reference sequence). V lost 4 bases and J 4 bases, leaving 23 bases between the germline ends. The CDR3 spans 18 residues. The CDR3 loop reads CASSSPGGGVLANQPQHF. CDR3 coding DNA: TGTGCCAGCAGTTCCCCTGGAGGGGGGGTCTTAGCAAATCAGCCCCAGCATTTT.

This clonotype showed up many times. The chain is built from TRBV20-1 and TRBJ2-4; TRBD2 matches at 11 bases. The CDR3 has 14 residues. Germline lookup yields CDR1 DFQATT and CDR2 SNEGSKA (reference sequence). V was clipped by 6 bases and J by 6 bases; unmatched bases: 7. CDR3 sequence reads: CSAALAGVGNIQYF. Here the CDR3 DNA reads TGCAGTGCCGCACTAGCGGGAGTCGGAAACATTCAGTACTTC.